Below, 14 T cell receptor beta chains from the same sample are listed, as sequenced in a study of read filtering for tumor transcriptome and immune sequencing. This library used approximately 370 ng RNA and molecular barcoded adaptors spanning alpha/delta and beta/gamma chains. TCRdb re-analysed the reads in MiXCR, keeping a single row per CDR3 protein. The sample includes some 80,000 distinct CDR3 sequences, roughly an eighth of them seen just once. Sequencing input: a population of CD138-negative cells sorted from bone marrow. These receptors were collected from a donor aged 40 or over with multiple myeloma.

The table lists this clonotype with many counts. The rearrangement joins TRBV29-1 to TRBJ2-5, with D possibly TRBD2 on 6 matching bases. This CDR3 region has 12 residues. The germline gives CDR1 SQVTM, CDR2 ANQGSEA. Trimming removed 4 bases at V and 5 bases at J, with 11 bases between. The CDR3 DNA sequence: TGCAGCGTTGGGGGGGTCGGGGAGACCCAGTACTTC. The encoded protein is CSVGGVGETQYF.

This clonotype was counted at least ten times. V and J are TRBV7-9 and TRBJ2-1; D call uncertain. The germline CDR1 and CDR2 sequences are SEHNR and FQNEAQ (reference sequence). This CDR3 is built from 11 residues. Trimming left V 8 bases short and J 5 bases short, with 7 bases between. In DNA, the CDR3 is TGTGCCAGCCGCACTCACAATGAGCAGTTCTTC. It is translated as CASRTHNEQFF.

As regards this clonotype: This may be a read error, as it is one base from a much larger clone. V is TRBV5-6 and J is TRBJ2-1; TRBD2 matches at 12 bases. CDR1 SGHDT and CDR2 YYEEEE come from the germline V gene. The CDR3 runs to 14 residues. CDR3 sequence (DNA): TGTGCCAGTTCGGGACTAGCGGGTTACAATGAGCGGTTCTTC. Translating gives CASSGLAGYNERFF.

This clonotype was observed many times. V usage is TRBV30 and J usage is TRBJ2-4, with D perhaps TRBD1 (6 bases). The germline gives CDR1 GTSNPN, CDR2 SVGIG (reference sequence). CDR3 length equals 13 residues. V was shortened by 5 bases and J by 0 bases, with 8 bases between the two germline ends. The CDR3 loop is CAWARGAKNIQYF. CDR3 coding DNA: TGTGCCTGGGCCAGGGGAGCCAAAAACATTCAGTACTTC.

This clonotype was seen ten or more times. This rearrangement joins TRBV10-1 to TRBJ2-7, with 8 bases matching TRBD2. The CDR3 is 14 residues long. V dropped 6 bases and J dropped 2; count of bases not matched to a gene: 6. CDR1 and CDR2 from the germline V gene are WNHNN and SYGVQD (reference sequence). This CDR3 is CASRRAGDAYEQYF. The CDR3 bases are TGCGCCAGCAGGAGAGCGGGGGACGCCTACGAGCAGTACTTC.

Concerning this clonotype itself: A read error may be the cause here, since a much bigger clone is one base away. The chain couples TRBV6-1 to TRBJ2-5; no clear D gene. From germline, CDR1 is MNHNS and CDR2 SASEGT. The CDR3 length is 12 residues. Trimming cost V 4 bases and J 8 bases, with 11 bases left between them. The CDR3 bases are TGTGCCAGCAGTGGACAACAGTTAACCCAGTACTTC. It encodes CASSGQQLTQYF.

This clonotype showed up just a few times. The chain joins TRBV7-6 to TRBJ2-7; no clear D gene. V shed 3 bases and J shed 0 bases, with 6 bases lying between them. Germline-derived CDR1 and CDR2 are SGHVS and FNYEAQ. This CDR3 comprises 13 residues. The CDR3 bases are TGTGCCAGCAGCTTCACCGACTCCTACGAGCAGTACTTC. It specifies CASSFTDSYEQYF.

V is TRBV5-1 and J is TRBJ2-1; 9 bases line up with TRBD2. Germline assignment: CDR1 SGHRS and CDR2 YFSETQ. CDR3 length: 14 residues. Unmatched junction bases numbered 1, after V lost 5 bases and J lost 1 base. Here the CDR3 DNA reads TGCGCCAGCAGGACTAGCGGTTCCTACAATGAGCAGTTCTTC. Its protein is CASRTSGSYNEQFF.

This clonotype came up many times. The chain is built from TRBV12-3 or TRBV12-4 and TRBJ1-5; no clear D gene. The V end was cut by 5 bases, the J end by 2 bases, with 10 bases between. This CDR3 has 14 amino acids. The DNA for the CDR3 is TGTGCCAGCAGTCCCGACGGGGGCAATCAGCCCCAGCATTTT. Protein: CASSPDGGNQPQHF.

This clonotype has ten or more counts. This chain uses TRBV12-3 or TRBV12-4 with TRBJ2-1; 10 nucleotides agree with TRBD1. The CDR3 length is 15 residues. The J segment lost 4 bases and the V segment lost 5 bases, leaving 5 bases of the junction unmatched. In nucleotides, the CDR3 is TGTGCCAGCAGTGTGGACAGGGGGGGTTACAATGAGCAGTTCTTC. Translation gives CASSVDRGGYNEQFF.

The chain links TRBV10-3 to TRBJ2-1, with 12 bases aligning to TRBD2. Germline CDR1 reads ENHRY; CDR2 reads SYGVKD. The CDR3 contains 15 residues. J lost 2 bases, V lost 6 bases, and 2 bases had no gene match. The CDR3 spells CAIRRLAGAYNEQFF. CDR3 sequence (DNA): TGTGCCATCAGGAGACTAGCGGGAGCCTACAATGAGCAGTTCTTC.

There are many counts of this clonotype. This chain connects TRBV5-1 to TRBJ2-7; TRBD2 is a possible D gene (6 bases). Germline values: CDR1 SGHRS, CDR2 YFSETQ. This CDR3 is 14 amino acids long. Trimming pared 2 bases from V and 7 bases from J, leaving 16 bases between. The CDR3 DNA is TGCGCCAGCAGCTTCGGACCCCTGGAGGGGGAGCAGTACTTC. The encoded protein is CASSFGPLEGEQYF.

This rearrangement joins TRBV5-1 to TRBJ2-2, with D possibly being TRBD1 or TRBD2 (5 bases each). The V end lost 0 bases, the J end lost 5 bases, and 8 bases lay between the germline ends. CDR1 is SGHRS, CDR2 YFSETQ, per germline. CDR3 size: 14 residues. The CDR3 nucleotides read TGCGCCAGCAGCTTGGACGGGGCGACCGGGGAGCTGTTTTTT. Its protein is CASSLDGATGELFF.

This clonotype was seen repeatedly, ten times or more. The rearrangement uses TRBV3-1 and TRBJ1-5, with D perhaps TRBD1 (6 bases). The CDR3 is made up of 15 amino acids. The V and J ends lost 1 base and 7 bases respectively, with 14 bases between them. In germline, CDR1 is LGHDT, CDR2 YNNKEL (reference sequence). This CDR3 is CASSQGTGKNQPQHF. CDR3 in DNA: TGTGCCAGCAGCCAAGGTACAGGGAAGAACCAGCCCCAGCATTTT.